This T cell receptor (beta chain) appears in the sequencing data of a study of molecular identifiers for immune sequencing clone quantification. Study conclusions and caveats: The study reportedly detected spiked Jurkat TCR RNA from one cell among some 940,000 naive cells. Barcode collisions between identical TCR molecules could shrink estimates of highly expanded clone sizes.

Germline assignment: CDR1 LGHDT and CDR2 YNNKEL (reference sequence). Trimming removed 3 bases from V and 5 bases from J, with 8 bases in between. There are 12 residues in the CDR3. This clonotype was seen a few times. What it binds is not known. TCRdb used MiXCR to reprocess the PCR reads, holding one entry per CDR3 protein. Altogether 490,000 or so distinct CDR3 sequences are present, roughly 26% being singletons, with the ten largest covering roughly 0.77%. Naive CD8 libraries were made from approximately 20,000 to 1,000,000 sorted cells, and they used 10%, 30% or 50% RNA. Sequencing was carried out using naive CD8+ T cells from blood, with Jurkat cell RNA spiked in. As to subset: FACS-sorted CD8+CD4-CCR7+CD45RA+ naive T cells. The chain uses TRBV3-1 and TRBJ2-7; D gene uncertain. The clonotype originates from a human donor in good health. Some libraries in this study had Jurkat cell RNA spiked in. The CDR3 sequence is CASSHMTHEQYF. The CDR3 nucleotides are TGTGCCAGCAGCCACATGACCCACGAGCAGTACTTC.